The rows below give T cell receptor beta chains drawn from one sample of a study of blood T cell repertoires in COVID-19. Using immunoSEQ multiplex PCR, the repertoire was profiled, and TCRdb retains in-frame clones only, with some absent. The table shows some 180,000 clones, with roughly 83% occurring only once. The sequenced material came from peripheral blood. These receptors were taken from a woman aged 40 to 50 with COVID-19, enrolled during active disease. The CDR3 runs from the conserved cysteine through the conserved F or W. D genes are given only for firm matches. Size is omitted from some rows. Given values are once, few, many or a class for expanded clones.

CDR3: CASLRGREETQYF
DNA: TGTGCCAGCCTCAGGGGGCGTGAAGAGACCCAGTACTTC
J: TRBJ2-5
V: TRBV7-2
D: TRBD1
length: 13
size: .

CDR3: CASSPASGAGTDTQYF
DNA: TGCGCCAGCAGCCCGGCTAGCGGGGCCGGCACAGATACGCAGTATTTT
J: TRBJ2-3
V: TRBV5-1
D: TRBD2
length: 16
size: .

CDR3: CASSLASRGDYGYTF
DNA: TGTGCCAGCAGCTTAGCGAGTCGGGGGGACTATGGCTACACCTTC
J: TRBJ1-2
V: TRBV7-9
D: .
length: 15
size: many

CDR3: CASSERGIGGRETQYF
DNA: TGTGCCAGCAGTGAAAGGGGCATCGGGGGGCGAGAGACCCAGTACTTC
J: TRBJ2-5
V: TRBV2
D: .
length: 16
size: .

CDR3: CASSQVQGAGETQYF
DNA: TGCGCCAGCAGCCAAGTGCAGGGGGCAGGGGAGACCCAGTACTTC
J: TRBJ2-5
V: TRBV4-1
D: TRBD1
length: 15
size: .

CDR3: CASSLSTGHGEKLFF
DNA: TGTGCCAGCAGTCTAAGTACAGGGCACGGTGAAAAACTGTTTTTT
J: TRBJ1-4
V: TRBV5-4
D: .
length: 15
size: .

CDR3: CASSSPQGLGSTEAFF
DNA: TGTGCCAGCAGTTCCCCGCAGGGACTCGGGAGCACTGAAGCTTTCTTT
J: TRBJ1-1
V: TRBV6-5
D: .
length: 16
size: .

CDR3: CASARDIGNTIYF
DNA: TGTGCCAGCGCCCGGGACATCGGAAACACCATATATTTT
J: TRBJ1-3
V: TRBV2
D: .
length: 13
size: once

CDR3: CASRLGANYGYTF
DNA: TGTGCCAGCCGCCTAGGAGCTAACTATGGCTACACCTTC
J: TRBJ1-2
V: TRBV12-3/TRBV12-4
D: .
length: 13
size: once

CDR3: CASSLSVSPGGELFF
DNA: TGCGCCAGCAGCTTGTCGGTCTCCCCGGGCGGGGAGCTGTTTTTT
J: TRBJ2-2
V: TRBV5-1
D: .
length: 15
size: .

CDR3: CASVAGTANTEAFF
DNA: TGTGCTAGTGTTGCCGGGACAGCTAACACTGAAGCTTTCTTT
J: TRBJ1-1
V: TRBV12-5
D: TRBD1
length: 14
size: .

CDR3: CASSPGDRGFGYTF
DNA: TGTGCCAGCTCACCAGGGGACAGGGGCTTCGGCTACACCTTC
J: TRBJ1-2
V: TRBV18
D: TRBD1
length: 14
size: .

CDR3: CASSPRLAGGDTGELFF
DNA: TGTGCCAGCTCACCCCGACTAGCGGGAGGTGACACCGGGGAGCTGTTTTTT
J: TRBJ2-2
V: TRBV18
D: TRBD2
length: 17
size: once

CDR3: CASRHSTKGGYEQYF
DNA: TGTGCCAGCAGACACAGCACCAAAGGGGGCTACGAGCAGTACTTC
J: TRBJ2-7
V: TRBV6-6
D: .
length: 15
size: .

CDR3: CASSIRGLADYNEQFF
DNA: TGTGCCAGTAGTATACGTGGACTAGCGGATTACAATGAGCAGTTCTTC
J: TRBJ2-1
V: TRBV19
D: TRBD2
length: 16
size: .

CDR3: CASSPTSPPERTQYF
DNA: TGTGCCAGCTCACCGACTTCGCCGCCAGAGCGGACCCAGTACTTC
J: TRBJ2-5
V: TRBV18
D: .
length: 15
size: .

CDR3: CASSQQGTDTQYF
DNA: TGTGCCAGCAGCCAACAGGGGACGGATACGCAGTATTTT
J: TRBJ2-3
V: TRBV3-1/TRBV3-2
D: .
length: 13
size: .

CDR3: CASSRRWRQGGQGELFF
DNA: TGTGCCAGCAGCCGGCGTTGGCGGCAGGGAGGTCAAGGGGAGCTGTTTTTT
J: TRBJ2-2
V: TRBV14
D: .
length: 17
size: .

CDR3: CASSLALGTGGGYTF
DNA: TGTGCCAGCAGCTTAGCGCTCGGGACAGGGGGTGGCTACACCTTC
J: TRBJ1-2
V: TRBV7-8
D: TRBD1
length: 15
size: .

CDR3: CASSSQSGTSYNEQFF
DNA: TGCGCCAGCAGCTCCCAAAGCGGGACTTCCTACAATGAGCAGTTCTTC
J: TRBJ2-1
V: TRBV5-1
D: TRBD2
length: 16
size: .

CDR3: CASSATTSRGGELFF
DNA: TGTGCCAGCAGCGCGACTACGTCCCGGGGCGGGGAGCTGTTTTTT
J: TRBJ2-2
V: TRBV9
D: .
length: 15
size: once

CDR3: CASSLSGGDTGELFF
DNA: TGTGCCAGCAGCCTTTCCGGAGGGGACACCGGGGAGCTGTTTTTT
J: TRBJ2-2
V: TRBV27
D: .
length: 15
size: .

CDR3: CASSWGGRSDTQYF
DNA: TGTGCCAGTAGTTGGGGGGGGCGGTCAGATACGCAGTATTTT
J: TRBJ2-3
V: TRBV19
D: .
length: 14
size: .

CDR3: CATRTGADTQYF
DNA: TGTGCCACCAGGACAGGCGCAGATACGCAGTATTTT
J: TRBJ2-3
V: TRBV19
D: TRBD1
length: 12
size: .

CDR3: CASSSSNTEAFF
DNA: TGTGCCAGCAGTTCGTCGAACACTGAAGCTTTCTTT
J: TRBJ1-1
V: TRBV12-3/TRBV12-4
D: .
length: 12
size: .

CDR3: CASSFRGTGGAGELFF
DNA: TGTGCCAGCAGTTTCAGGGGGACAGGGGGTGCCGGGGAGCTGTTTTTT
J: TRBJ2-2
V: TRBV27
D: TRBD1
length: 16
size: .

CDR3: CASRSSLLAGVTDTQYF
DNA: TGCGCCAGCCGCTCTTCCTTGCTAGCGGGAGTCACAGATACGCAGTATTTT
J: TRBJ2-3
V: TRBV5-1
D: TRBD2
length: 17
size: .

CDR3: CASSYPTGSSTDTQYF
DNA: TGTGCCAGCAGTTACCCGACAGGGTCTAGCACAGATACGCAGTATTTT
J: TRBJ2-3
V: TRBV6-5
D: TRBD1
length: 16
size: .

CDR3: CASSLTGDTDTQYF
DNA: TGTGCCAGCAGCTTGACAGGGGACACAGATACGCAGTATTTT
J: TRBJ2-3
V: TRBV6-4
D: TRBD1
length: 14
size: .

CDR3: CASSLGMNTEAFF
DNA: TGTGCCAGTAGCCTTGGCATGAACACTGAAGCTTTCTTT
J: TRBJ1-1
V: TRBV19
D: .
length: 13
size: many

CDR3: CASSLGLATYEQYF
DNA: TGTGCCAGCAGCTTGGGACTAGCTACCTACGAGCAGTACTTC
J: TRBJ2-7
V: TRBV5-6
D: TRBD2
length: 14
size: .

CDR3: CASSHPGGVNTGELFF
DNA: TGTGCCAGCAGCCATCCCGGAGGAGTGAACACCGGGGAGCTGTTTTTT
J: TRBJ2-2
V: TRBV3-1/TRBV3-2
D: .
length: 16
size: .

CDR3: CASRPRGPTITGELFF
DNA: TGTGCCAGCAGGCCTAGGGGCCCTACTATTACCGGGGAGCTGTTTTTT
J: TRBJ2-2
V: TRBV7-2
D: .
length: 16
size: .

CDR3: CASSYSRTGGLQTQYF
DNA: TGTGCCAGCAGTTACTCGCGAACAGGGGGCCTTCAGACCCAGTACTTC
J: TRBJ2-5
V: TRBV6-5
D: TRBD1
length: 16
size: few

CDR3: CASVAGLYNEQFF
DNA: TGTGCCAGTGTAGCGGGGCTCTACAATGAGCAGTTCTTC
J: TRBJ2-1
V: TRBV2
D: TRBD2
length: 13
size: .

CDR3: CASSRTGGQHF
DNA: TGTGCCAGCAGTAGGACAGGAGGCCAGCATTTT
J: TRBJ1-5
V: TRBV27
D: TRBD1
length: 11
size: .

CDR3: CASSQERTDLYGYTF
DNA: TGCGCCAGCAGCCAAGAGAGGACAGATCTCTATGGCTACACCTTC
J: TRBJ1-2
V: TRBV4-1
D: .
length: 15
size: .

CDR3: CASSLGQGTGELFF
DNA: TGTGCCAGCAGCTTAGGACAGGGAACCGGGGAGCTGTTTTTT
J: TRBJ2-2
V: TRBV11-3
D: TRBD1
length: 14
size: .

CDR3: CASSFSGTLGNTIYF
DNA: TGTGCCAGCAGCTTTTCAGGAACCCTTGGAAACACCATATATTTT
J: TRBJ1-3
V: TRBV5-8
D: .
length: 15
size: once

CDR3: CASSLGLAGYEQYF
DNA: TGTGCCAGCAGCCTGGGACTAGCGGGTTACGAGCAGTACTTC
J: TRBJ2-7
V: TRBV3-1/TRBV3-2
D: TRBD2
length: 14
size: few

CDR3: CASSHYHAREAGELFF
DNA: TGTGCCAGCAGTCATTACCATGCCCGGGAGGCCGGGGAGCTGTTTTTT
J: TRBJ2-2
V: TRBV6-2/TRBV6-3
D: TRBD2
length: 16
size: .

CDR3: CASSGSVAHQPQHF
DNA: TGTGCCAGTAGCGGCAGCGTTGCACATCAGCCCCAGCATTTT
J: TRBJ1-5
V: TRBV19
D: .
length: 14
size: .

CDR3: CASSSNDRPNYGYTF
DNA: TGTGCCAGCAGCTCTAACGACAGGCCTAACTATGGCTACACCTTC
J: TRBJ1-2
V: TRBV11-3
D: .
length: 15
size: once

CDR3: CASSPRGRSTEAFF
DNA: TGTGCCAGCAGCCCCAGGGGACGGAGCACTGAAGCTTTCTTT
J: TRBJ1-1
V: TRBV3-1/TRBV3-2
D: .
length: 14
size: .

CDR3: CASSAPIGQGGGYTF
DNA: TGCGCCAGCAGCGCCCCGATAGGACAGGGTGGTGGCTACACCTTC
J: TRBJ1-2
V: TRBV5-1
D: TRBD1
length: 15
size: .

CDR3: CASSRSTDTQYF
DNA: TGTGCCAGCTCCCGTAGCACAGATACGCAGTATTTT
J: TRBJ2-3
V: TRBV18
D: .
length: 12
size: .

CDR3: CSAGTGFGYTF
DNA: TGCAGTGCTGGGACAGGTTTTGGCTACACCTTC
J: TRBJ1-2
V: TRBV20-1
D: TRBD1
length: 11
size: .

CDR3: CASSPRTSSYNEQFF
DNA: TGTGCCAGCTCACCACGGACAAGCTCCTACAATGAGCAGTTCTTC
J: TRBJ2-1
V: TRBV18
D: .
length: 15
size: .